Presented here are 14 T cell receptor beta chains from one specimen sequenced in a study of cytomegalovirus exposure and HLA in healthy donors. Amplification used 60 Vbeta primers and 13 Jbeta primers. Only in-frame clones appear in the TCRdb table, and some are missing; sequencing was by immunoSEQ multiplex PCR. The sample has roughly 82,000 clones, approximately 81% seen once. The sequenced material came from PBMCs. The receptors here all came from a woman between 45 and 65 years old in good health and CMV-seropositive.

This clone was detected only a few times. The chain employs TRBV27 and TRBJ1-2, with a weak D call TRBD1 (6 bases). Germline lookup yields CDR1 MNHEY and CDR2 SMNVEV (reference sequence). Trimming pared 6 bases from V and 4 bases from J, leaving 9 bases between. This CDR3 spans 12 amino acids. CDR3 sequence: CASSVGGYGYTF. The CDR3 region has the DNA TGTGCCAGCAGCGTAGGGGGCTATGGCTACACCTTC.

The chain combines TRBV11-2 with TRBJ1-5; D is possibly TRBD1 (5 bases). The CDR3 length is 16 residues. Trimming took off 6 bases at V and 0 bases at J, with 15 bases between the two ends. Germline lookup yields CDR1 SGHAT and CDR2 FQNNGV. The CDR3 bases are TGTGCCAGCAGTCAGTCGGGGGTTTATAGCAATCAGCCCCAGCATTTT. As protein: CASSQSGVYSNQPQHF.

This chain links TRBV10-1 with TRBJ1-3; D unclear. Germline values: CDR1 WNHNN, CDR2 SYGVQD (reference sequence). V lost 3 bases, J lost 2 bases, and 17 bases lay in between. The CDR3 spans 17 residues. The CDR3 nucleotides read TGCGCCAGCAGTGATCCCCCCGGGTCTTCGGCTGGAAACACCATATATTTT. It specifies CASSDPPGSSAGNTIYF.

The chain links TRBV30 to TRBJ2-5; possible D gene TRBD2, 6 bases. V lost 5 bases and J lost 7, with 14 bases in between. CDR1 is GTSNPN and CDR2 is SVGIG in the germline V gene (reference sequence). The CDR3 has 12 amino acids. CDR3 coding DNA: TGTGCCTGGTGGACTACCGGGGGGACCCAGTACTTC. Translation gives CAWWTTGGTQYF.

This clone was counted a single time. This chain links TRBV29-1 with TRBJ2-7, with a tentative D call TRBD2 (5 bases). The ends were cut back, 0 bases at V and 0 bases at J, with 9 bases in the middle. CDR1 and CDR2 from the germline V gene are SQVTM and ANQGSEA. The CDR3 sequence is 14 residues long. Here the CDR3 reads CSVEDRDYSYEQYF. CDR3 DNA sequence: TGCAGCGTTGAAGACCGAGACTACTCCTACGAGCAGTACTTC.

This clone appeared a few times. The chain recombines TRBV7-9 with TRBJ2-1; TRBD2 matches 12 bases. This CDR3 is built from 13 residues. The junction had 0 bases not matched to a gene; V was cut back by 6 bases and J by 6 bases. The germline V gene encodes CDR1 SEHNR and CDR2 FQNEAQ (reference sequence). The CDR3 region is CASRLAGGNEQFF. CDR3 coding DNA: TGTGCCAGCAGACTAGCGGGAGGCAATGAGCAGTTCTTC.

The chain joins TRBV28 to TRBJ2-7; tentative D call: TRBD1 (6 bases). The CDR3 totals 15 residues. The germline V gene has CDR1 MDHEN and CDR2 SYDVKM. Trimming cost V 5 bases and J 2 bases, with 16 bases left between them. CDR3 region: CASSAIQGWAYEQYF. In DNA form, the CDR3 reads TGTGCCAGCAGTGCGATCCAGGGGTGGGCCTACGAGCAGTACTTC.

In its sample, this clone was seen a few times. In DNA, the CDR3 is TGTGCCAGCAGCTTAGTAGGGCAGGGTCGGGTAAAACTGTTTTTT. Amino acid sequence: CASSLVGQGRVKLFF. The genes are TRBV7-2 and TRBJ1-4; maybe TRBD1 (5 bases). This CDR3 has 15 residues. CDR1 SGHTA and CDR2 FQGNSA come from the germline V gene. Trimming left V 1 base short and J 10 bases short, with 16 bases between.

This clone was picked up one time. The V and J genes are TRBV7-9 and TRBJ1-1, with TRBD1 as a possible D gene (5 bases). The V end lost 7 bases, the J end lost 7 bases, and 16 bases lay between the germline ends. The V gene's germline CDR1 is SEHNR and CDR2 FQNEAQ (reference sequence). The length of the CDR3 is 13 residues. CDR3 in DNA: TGTGCCAGCACCCAAAGTGGGGCTGGTGAAGCTTTCTTT. This encodes CASTQSGAGEAFF.

The CDR3 coding sequence is TGTGCCAGCAGCTCCCAGGGGATGGGCGAGCAGTACTTC. Its translation: CASSSQGMGEQYF. This rearrangement joins TRBV7-9 to TRBJ2-7; D may be TRBD1 (6 bases). The length of the CDR3 is 13 residues. The germline V gene has CDR1 SEHNR and CDR2 FQNEAQ (reference sequence). The V end lost 4 bases, the J end lost 6 bases, and 13 bases lay between the germline ends.

The genes are TRBV4-1 and TRBJ2-7; maybe TRBD1 (6 bases). Germline V gene sequence: CDR1 MGHRA, CDR2 YSYEKL. This CDR3 contains 13 residues. V lost 1 base to trimming and J lost 5 bases, with 9 bases between them. CDR3 protein: CASSQVSGDEQYF. CDR3 bases: TGCGCCAGCAGCCAAGTCTCAGGGGACGAGCAGTACTTC.

The chain carries TRBV2 and TRBJ2-3; D is undetermined. Per the germline V gene, CDR1 is SNHLY and CDR2 is FYNNEI. The ends were cut back, 6 bases at V and 2 bases at J, with 6 bases in the middle. This CDR3 comprises 12 residues. The CDR3 DNA reads as TGTGCCAGCAGAACGGTCACAGATACGCAGTATTTT. Protein product: CASRTVTDTQYF.

The chain recombines TRBV5-4 with TRBJ2-7; TRBD2 matches 9 bases. Germline CDR1 is SGHNT and CDR2 is YYREEE (reference sequence). V dropped 3 bases and J dropped 5; count of bases not matched to a gene: 12. This CDR3 is 16 amino acids long. CDR3 in amino acids: CASSSGGASGTNEQYF. CDR3 bases: TGTGCCAGCAGCTCAGGGGGGGCTAGCGGGACGAACGAGCAGTACTTC. The full variable domain, its missing parts supplied by reference TRBV5-4 and TRBJ2-7, is ETGVTQSPTHLIKTRGQQVTLRCSSQSGHNTVSWYQQALGQGPQFIFQYYREEENGRGNFPPRFSGLQFPNYSSELNVNALELDDSALYLCASSSGGASGTNEQYFGPGTRLTVT.

The V and J genes are TRBV27 and TRBJ2-2, with D unresolved. Germline V CDR1 and CDR2: MNHEY, SMNVEV (reference sequence). The CDR3 loop spans 16 amino acids. V gave up 0 bases and J gave up 1 base, with 9 bases separating them. CDR3 DNA: TGTGCCAGCAGTTTATCGACCCGCGGGAACACCGGGGAGCTGTTTTTT. Protein sequence: CASSLSTRGNTGELFF.